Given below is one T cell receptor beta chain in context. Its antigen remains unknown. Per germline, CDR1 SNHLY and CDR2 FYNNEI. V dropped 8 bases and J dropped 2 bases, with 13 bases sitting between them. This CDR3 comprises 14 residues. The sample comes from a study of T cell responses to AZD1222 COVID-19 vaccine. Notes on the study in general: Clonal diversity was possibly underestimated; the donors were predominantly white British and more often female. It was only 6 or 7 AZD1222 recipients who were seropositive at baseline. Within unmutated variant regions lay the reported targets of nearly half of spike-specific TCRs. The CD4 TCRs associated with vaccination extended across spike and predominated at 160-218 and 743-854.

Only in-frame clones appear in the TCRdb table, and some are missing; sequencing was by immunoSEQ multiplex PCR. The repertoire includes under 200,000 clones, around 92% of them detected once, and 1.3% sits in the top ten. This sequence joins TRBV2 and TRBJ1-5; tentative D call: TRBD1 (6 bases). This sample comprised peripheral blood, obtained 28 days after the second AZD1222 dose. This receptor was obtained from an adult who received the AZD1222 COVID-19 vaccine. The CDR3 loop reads CASHQQGGNQPQHF. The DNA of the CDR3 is TGTGCCAGCCACCAACAGGGTGGCAATCAGCCCCAGCATTTT.